This is a list of T cell receptor beta chains from one sample in a study of T cell responses to AZD1222 COVID-19 vaccine. Clones were sequenced by immunoSEQ multiplex PCR, and TCRdb holds only the in-frame ones, with some missing. The data hold approximately 130,000 clones, with 93% observed a single time. The source was peripheral blood, collected on day 0 of AZD1222 vaccination. All receptors come from an adult in good health. The CDR3 runs from the conserved cysteine through the conserved F or W.

v_call	j_call	cdr3_aa
TRBV10-3	TRBJ2-7	CAISGSTGKHEQYF
TRBV5-6	TRBJ2-7	CASSLVPGADEQYF
TRBV19	TRBJ2-7	CASRFGQSYEQYF
TRBV7-2	TRBJ1-2	CASSLDRGQSWAGYGYTF
TRBV2	TRBJ1-1	CASNGVGAGEAFF
TRBV9	TRBJ2-7	CASSPMRGSSYEQYF
TRBV9	TRBJ1-2	CASSVAKDRGNYGYTF
TRBV9	TRBJ1-3	CASSSGGSRSSGNTIYF
TRBV29-1	TRBJ2-3	CSVVGGAPGGTDTQYF
TRBV27	TRBJ1-1	CASSLAYRYRFEAFF
TRBV11-2	TRBJ2-4	CASSTGRTLNIQYF
TRBV10-3	TRBJ1-3	CAISESKGRNTIYF
TRBV6-1	TRBJ2-1	CASSEAGGAPYNEQFF
TRBV4-1	TRBJ1-1	CASSQGAGLPTEAFF
TRBV7-2	TRBJ1-5	CASSLYRNNQPQHF
TRBV6-1	TRBJ2-7	CASSESRGRSYEQYF
TRBV11-1	TRBJ1-3	CASSLLGASGNTIYF
TRBV6-5	TRBJ1-1	CASSYSPGQLEAFF
TRBV11-3	TRBJ1-1	CASSPGLDNEAFF
TRBV30	TRBJ1-1	CAWSEQGGTEAFF
TRBV5-1	TRBJ1-1	CASSRGTGGTEAFF
TRBV7-9	TRBJ1-1	CASTQDTSNTEAFF
TRBV2	TRBJ1-5	CASSGQSNQPQHF
TRBV5-8	TRBJ2-7	CASSFRTGSYEQYF
TRBV2	TRBJ1-1	CASILGQGRIGSTEAFF
TRBV6-6	TRBJ2-1	CASSRDNEQFF
TRBV6-5	TRBJ1-2	CASSPGGWNGYTF
TRBV30	TRBJ2-7	CAWSVHRHDYEQYF
TRBV9	TRBJ2-2	CASTQGMNTGELFF
TRBV29-1	TRBJ1-1	CSVTGTGNTEAFF
TRBV5-1	TRBJ1-2	CASSLKGLGQGDEGYTF
TRBV6-6	TRBJ1-1	CASSYSIGREAFF
TRBV2	TRBJ1-4	CASSEDGRGGPNEKLFF